This T cell receptor (beta chain) was obtained from a study of T cells after yellow fever vaccination. As concerns this clonotype: Its specificity is unknown.

CDR1 and CDR2 from the germline V gene are SNHLY and FYNNEI. Trimming shortened V by 8 bases and J by 1 base, and 17 bases separated the two germline ends. The CDR3 sequence is 15 residues long. Findings of the study overall: The booster saw the reappearance of most primary-vaccination clones (96% CD4, 80% to 90% CD8). One caveat is that FACS-sorted repertoires could contain abundant clonotypes contaminating from the bulk population.

Synthesis of TCR cDNA relied on 5'RACE template switching, which attached a universal primer site and UMIs. TCRdb re-analysed the 5' RACE reads in MiXCR, keeping a single row per CDR3 protein. Of almost 600,000 distinct CDR3 sequences in the sample, roughly 14% were seen once. This receptor was identified in a man between 25 and 39 years old who received the YFV17D yellow fever vaccine. Material: PBMCs, obtained on the day of the yellow fever booster vaccination. V is TRBV2 and J is TRBJ2-5, with D hard to call. Here the CDR3 reads CASGYEVALQETQYF. The CDR3 region has the DNA TGTGCCAGCGGTTATGAGGTTGCCCTCCAAGAGACCCAGTACTTC.